One T cell receptor beta chain is described in this entry. Antigen unknown. In nominal health when sampled, donors likely had unrecorded immune exposures nonetheless. J gave up 5 bases and V 2 bases, and 5 bases lay outside the gene matches. The CDR3 loop spans 15 amino acids. Germline assignment: CDR1 MNHNY and CDR2 SVGAGI (reference sequence). This sample is part of a study of cytomegalovirus exposure and HLA in healthy donors. Study-level information: A data release that came early held around 85 million unique TCRs from HLA-typed donors. Whole-study findings and limits: Cytomegalovirus-associated status was assigned to approximately 160 TCR beta chains.

Use of 60 Vbeta and 13 Jbeta primers characterized the PCR. Assay: immunoSEQ multiplex PCR; the TCRdb copy retains only in-frame clones and omits some. The sample contains about 170,000 clones, about three quarters of which appear only once. The receptor was isolated from a female donor in good health and CMV-seronegative. This chain connects TRBV6-6 to TRBJ2-3; 9 bases line up with TRBD2. The sequencing input was PBMCs. CDR3 in amino acids: CASSYDPAGGDTQYF. The CDR3 region has the DNA TGTGCCAGCAGTTACGATCCAGCGGGAGGAGATACGCAGTATTTT.